This record covers a single T cell receptor (beta chain). Per the study methods: Counts of nucleated cells, estimated from reference gene primer amplification, were obtained. Profiled with immunoSEQ multiplex PCR; TCRdb holds only in-frame clones, not every one. The DNA was the basis for D and trimming; V, J and clone size are from that table. Of hundreds of thousands of clones in the sample, 80% to 90% were seen once. The sample comes from a study of blood T cell repertoires in COVID-19. Overall study context: The analysed material was cDNA or gDNA that came from T cells, B-cell-depleted T cells, or PBMCs.

V lost 0 bases to trimming and J lost 1 base, with 12 bases between them. This CDR3 is 17 amino acids long. CDR1 is LGHNA, CDR2 YNFKEQ, per germline. This study enrolled people aged 18 to 89 from approximately 24 US geographic areas. People in the exposed group encountered a COVID-19 case within 2 weeks before entering the study. The sample comprised PBMCs or T cells enriched from blood (not recorded which). The J gene is TRBJ2-2, the V gene TRBV4-2; D unclear. The receptor comes from a woman aged 40 to 55 who had been exposed to COVID-19. The CDR3 sequence is CASSQDRWQENTGELFF. CDR3 nucleotide sequence: TGTGCCAGCAGCCAAGATAGATGGCAGGAGAACACCGGGGAGCTGTTTTTT.